This T cell receptor beta chain originates from a study of blood T cell repertoires in COVID-19. Study-level background: Samples representing acute and convalescent COVID-19 were sourced from the United States, Italy and Spain. In each case, the material was cDNA or gDNA derived from T cells, B-cell-depleted T cells, or PBMCs.

Authors' data handling: Reference gene primer amplification gave estimated nucleated cell counts. Sequencing used immunoSEQ multiplex PCR; TCRdb keeps in-frame clones, though not all of them. V and J calls and clone size follow that table, whereas D and trimming were derived from the DNA. The sample has about 210,000 clones, about 78% seen once. The CDR3 length is 15 residues. The ends were cut back, 1 base at V and 7 bases at J, with 11 bases in the middle. Germline V lookup: CDR1 MNHEY, CDR2 SMNVEV (reference sequence). This clonotype was obtained from a woman in her 70s with acute or convalescent COVID-19. This sequence joins TRBV27 and TRBJ1-6; possible D gene TRBD1, 6 bases. The material sequenced was peripheral blood. CDR3 nucleotides: TGTGCCAGCAGTTTATTAGGCAGGGGAAATTCACCCCTCCACTTT. Encoded protein: CASSLLGRGNSPLHF.